The clone carrying this T cell receptor beta chain has a count of ten or more. This sample is part of a study of CD4 and CD8 cells across lung adenocarcinoma regions. One entry per CDR3 protein, called by TCRdb with MiXCR from the PCR reads. Found here are over 7,500 distinct CDR3 sequences, about 50% of them singletons; the top ten hold 45% to 55%. Per germline, CDR1 MGHRA and CDR2 YSYEKL. The V and J ends lost 3 bases and 2 bases respectively, with 8 bases between them. There are 14 residues in the CDR3. Donors had localized lung adenocarcinoma, a non-small cell lung cancer. The TCR sequence derives from a female donor with lung adenocarcinoma. The CD4 and CD8 labels of this study may be unreliable. V usage is TRBV4-1 and J usage is TRBJ2-1, with D possibly matching TRBD2 (5 bases). Input material: CD8+ T cells from the margin of a lung tumor. The CDR3, as DNA: TGCGCCAGCAGCCAGAGGGCCCCCTACAATGAGCAGTTCTTC. As protein: CASSQRAPYNEQFF.